This T cell receptor (beta chain) was retrieved from a study of T cell repertoires in cytomegalovirus infection. Study overall: It can be stated that public TCR beta signatures indicated CMV infection as well as a matching HLA type.

One entry per CDR3 protein results from TCRdb running MiXCR on the reads. This sample has approximately 990,000 distinct CDR3 sequences, with around 32% found just once. This clonotype was counted between two and nine times. Its antigen is not identified. The CDR3 is made up of 13 amino acids. Germline V CDR1 and CDR2: SGHNT, YYREEE (reference sequence). The ends were cut back, 3 bases at V and 8 bases at J, with 14 bases in the middle. This rearrangement joins TRBV5-4 to TRBJ1-2; the D gene is possibly TRBD1 (6 bases). The sequencing here drew on cultured CD8+ T cells from PBMCs, taken from culture after CMV antigen stimulation. This TCR was recovered from a human donor in good health (CMV status not recorded). Some clones in this sample may be carry-over from other donors' samples. The CDR3 DNA reads as TGTGCCAGCAGCTCACCGGGACACCCCGGCTACACCTTC. Translating gives CASSSPGHPGYTF.